This T cell receptor (beta chain) was identified during a study of blood T cell repertoires in COVID-19. Study as a whole: Acute and convalescent COVID-19 samples came from the United States, Italy and Spain. From T cells, B-cell-depleted T cells, or PBMCs came the material, which was cDNA or gDNA.

How the authors handled the data: Amplifying reference gene primers gave estimates of nucleated cell counts. The method was immunoSEQ multiplex PCR; TCRdb's version includes in-frame clones alone and lacks a portion of them. V, J and clone size were drawn from that table, and D and trimming were deduced from the DNA. This sample has a few hundred thousand clones, with roughly 90% found just once. The V segment lost 8 bases and the J segment 8 bases; nucleotides outside the gene matches: 10. This CDR3 comprises 14 residues. Germline V gives CDR1 LGHNA, CDR2 YSLEER. The material sequenced was peripheral blood. This sequence was found in a woman aged 50 to 60 with acute or convalescent COVID-19. The rearrangement joins TRBV4-3 to TRBJ2-1, with 9 nucleotides matching TRBD2. This CDR3 reads CASAPAGGGYEQFF. The CDR3 coding sequence is TGCGCCAGCGCTCCAGCGGGAGGAGGATATGAGCAGTTCTTC.